These 7 T cell receptor beta chains share one sample of origin, sequenced in a study of cytomegalovirus exposure and HLA in healthy donors. PCR employed 60 Vbeta and 13 Jbeta primers. Profiled with immunoSEQ multiplex PCR; TCRdb holds only in-frame clones, not every one. The sample table includes about 140,000 clones. Source material: PBMCs. Every receptor here comes from a woman younger than 30 in good health and CMV-seronegative.

The V call is TRBV28, the J call TRBJ1-3; 10 bases fit TRBD1. Germline loops: CDR1 MDHEN, CDR2 SYDVKM. Trimming cost V 5 bases and J 8 bases; bases outside gene matches: 12. CDR3 size: 16 residues. The CDR3, as DNA: TGTGCCAGCAGTCCCAACCATGGGACAGGGGAATACACCATATATTTT. Translated: CASSPNHGTGEYTIYF.

The chain employs TRBV6-1 and TRBJ1-1; TRBD1 might be the D (5 bases). Germline assignment: CDR1 MNHNS and CDR2 SASEGT. The CDR3 consists of 15 residues. V dropped 2 bases and J dropped 4 bases, with 14 bases sitting between them. CDR3: CASSERLGGSTEAFF. CDR3 nucleotides: TGTGCCAGCAGTGAAAGACTCGGGGGGAGCACTGAAGCTTTCTTT.

The rearrangement uses TRBV27 and TRBJ2-3; TRBD2 is a possible D gene (5 bases). Germline lookup yields CDR1 MNHEY and CDR2 SMNVEV (reference sequence). This CDR3 has 17 amino acids. V lost 5 bases, J lost 8 bases, and 26 bases lay in between. The CDR3 nucleotides read TGTGCCAGCAGTCCATACCTACTCCACCACTCGGCGGGTACGCAGTATTTT. It yields the protein CASSPYLLHHSAGTQYF.

The gene calls are TRBV4-1 and TRBJ1-4; weak D call: TRBD1 (5 bases). Germline V gene sequence: CDR1 MGHRA, CDR2 YSYEKL. This CDR3 comprises 14 residues. V was trimmed by 1 base and J by 7 bases, leaving 10 bases between them. CDR3 in amino acids: CASSQGGEGEKLFF. CDR3 nucleotides: TGCGCCAGCAGCCAAGGGGGGGAGGGTGAAAAACTGTTTTTT.

The gene calls are TRBV18 and TRBJ2-7, with a possible D match to TRBD1 (5 bases). The CDR3 is made up of 14 amino acids. V was cut by 5 bases and J by 1 base, with 12 bases left in between. Germline V gene lookup returns CDR1 KGHSH and CDR2 LQKENI. CDR3 in amino acids: CASSATANSYEQYV. For the CDR3, the DNA is TGTGCCAGCTCAGCGACAGCAAATTCCTACGAGCAGTACGTC.

The chain has TRBV2 and TRBJ1-2, with 12 bases that match TRBD1. Germline lookup yields CDR1 SNHLY and CDR2 FYNNEI. The J segment lost 4 bases and the V segment lost 2 bases, leaving 5 bases of the junction unmatched. The CDR3 runs to 16 residues. The CDR3 nucleotides are TGTGCCAGCAGTGAAACCGGGACAGGGGGCGCCTATGGCTACACCTTC. Its protein is CASSETGTGGAYGYTF.

The chain employs TRBV6-1 and TRBJ1-4; 9 nucleotides agree with TRBD1. The V gene's germline CDR1 is MNHNS and CDR2 SASEGT. V shed 3 bases, J shed 7 bases, and the junction held 9 bases outside the gene matches. The CDR3 contains 16 residues. The CDR3 sequence: CASSDGTGIGSEKLFF. The CDR3 nucleotides read TGTGCCAGCAGTGACGGGACAGGGATAGGAAGTGAAAAACTGTTTTTT.